These 30 T cell receptor beta chains were all obtained from the same sample, sequenced in a study of shared clonotypes between healthy human individuals. Sequenced by immunoSEQ multiplex PCR; TCRdb stores in-frame clones only, minus some. The table has 950,000 to 1,300,000 clones, 60% to 80% seen once. The sequencing sample was made of memory CD4+ T cells sorted from blood. Noted subset: CD45RA-negative fraction. These receptors originate from a man aged 18 to 30 in good health.

V is TRBV25-1 and J is TRBJ2-5, with TRBD2 identical over 11 bases. After removal of 4 bases from V and 5 bases from J, the junction contained 6 bases not matched to a gene. The germline gives CDR1 MGHDK, CDR2 SYGVNS. CDR3 length: 15 amino acids. CDR3 region: CASSVSGRAFETQYF. As DNA, the CDR3 is TGTGCCAGCAGTGTTAGCGGGAGGGCCTTTGAGACCCAGTACTTC.

This chain joins TRBV7-2 and TRBJ2-6; TRBD1 is a possible D gene (5 bases). The germline V gene has CDR1 SGHTA and CDR2 FQGNSA. The ends were cut back, 4 bases at V and 2 bases at J, with 15 bases in the middle. There are 17 residues in the CDR3. CDR3 residues: CASSSIGARTGANVLTF. The CDR3 region has the DNA TGTGCCAGCAGCTCGATTGGGGCGCGCACTGGGGCCAACGTCCTGACTTTC.

The chain links TRBV28 to TRBJ2-2; D ambiguous. This CDR3 contains 13 residues. The V and J ends lost 7 bases and 6 bases respectively, with 12 bases between them. Germline CDR1 and CDR2: MDHEN and SYDVKM. The CDR3 coding sequence is TGTGCCAGCATTCCATACGGGCCCGGGGAGCTGTTTTTT. Translating it yields CASIPYGPGELFF. Using reference TRBV28 and TRBJ2-2 for the parts outside the CDR3, the full variable domain is DVKVTQSSRYLVKRTGEKVFLECVQDMDHENMFWYRQDPGLGLRLIYFSYDVKMKEKGDIPEGYSVSREKKERFSLILESASTNQTSMYLCASIPYGPGELFFGEGSRLTVL.

The chain employs TRBV5-1 and TRBJ2-3, with TRBD2 identical over 11 bases. The CDR3 contains 16 residues. The V and J ends lost 4 bases and 0 bases, in that order; junction bases with no gene match: 4. Germline values: CDR1 SGHRS, CDR2 YFSETQ. For the CDR3, the DNA is TGCGCCAGCAGCAGGACTAGCGGGTATAGCACAGATACGCAGTATTTT. It specifies CASSRTSGYSTDTQYF.

This chain uses TRBV4-2 with TRBJ1-3; no reliable D call. This CDR3 contains 16 residues. Trimming removed 1 base at V and 2 bases at J, with 12 bases between. CDR1 LGHNA and CDR2 YNFKEQ come from the germline V gene. The CDR3 spells CASSQGPGGPGNTIYF. The CDR3 coding sequence is TGTGCCAGCAGCCAAGGTCCGGGCGGCCCTGGAAACACCATATATTTT.

Turning to this clone: Distinct nucleotide sequences in the sample also encode this CDR3. The chain is built from TRBV2 and TRBJ2-5; 9 nucleotides agree with TRBD1. This CDR3 is 13 amino acids long. The ends lost 7 bases at V and 3 bases at J; junction bases unmatched: 3. CDR1 is SNHLY and CDR2 is FYNNEI in the germline V gene. The CDR3 nucleotides read TGTGCCAGCACACGGGACAGGGAAGAGACCCAGTACTTC. Amino acid sequence: CASTRDREETQYF.

The chain links TRBV11-2 to TRBJ2-1, with 10 positions matching TRBD2. The CDR3 has 15 residues. The V and J ends lost 4 bases and 9 bases, in that order; junction bases with no gene match: 9. CDR1 and CDR2 from the germline V gene are SGHAT and FQNNGV. As DNA, the CDR3 is TGTGCCAGCAGCTCCTCGAGCGGGGGGGCCGGTGAGCAGTTCTTC. Its translation: CASSSSSGGAGEQFF.

This chain links TRBV7-9 with TRBJ2-1; weak D call: TRBD2 (6 bases). The CDR3 has 16 residues. Germline CDR1 reads SEHNR; CDR2 reads FQNEAQ (reference sequence). V was clipped by 3 bases and J by 3 bases, with 15 bases between them. CDR3 region: CASSFGLPNYYNEQFF. In DNA form, the CDR3 reads TGTGCCAGCAGCTTCGGACTACCCAACTACTACAATGAGCAGTTCTTC.

The chain employs TRBV25-1 and TRBJ2-7, with TRBD1 identical over 8 bases. In germline, CDR1 is MGHDK, CDR2 SYGVNS. This CDR3 has 15 residues. The ends lost 3 bases at V and 0 bases at J; junction bases unmatched: 4. CDR3 sequence: CASSDPGTGSYEQYF. The CDR3 DNA reads as TGTGCCAGCAGTGATCCCGGGACAGGCTCCTACGAGCAGTACTTC.

This chain uses TRBV5-4 with TRBJ2-7; possibly TRBD1 or TRBD2 for D (5 bases each). CDR1 and CDR2 from the germline V gene are SGHNT and YYREEE (reference sequence). This CDR3 spans 15 amino acids. With 4 bases removed from V and 3 bases from J, the gap between germline ends came to 17 bases. The CDR3 reads CASSPGPLGDYEQYF. The CDR3 DNA sequence: TGTGCCAGCAGCCCGGGGCCCCTAGGGGACTACGAGCAGTACTTC.

The V gene is TRBV6-5, the J gene TRBJ2-3; TRBD2 aligns across 9 bases. Germline V CDR1 and CDR2: MNHEY, SVGAGI. V lost 6 bases, J lost 6 bases, and 10 bases stayed unmatched. The CDR3 has 15 amino acids. The CDR3 reads CASRHLAGAGDTQYF. In DNA form, the CDR3 reads TGTGCCAGCAGGCATTTAGCGGGGGCCGGGGATACGCAGTATTTT.

V usage is TRBV29-1 and J usage is TRBJ2-5; 11 bases map to TRBD2. Trimming removed 7 bases from V and 5 bases from J; junction bases left unmatched: 15. CDR1 is SQVTM, CDR2 ANQGSEA, per germline. CDR3 length equals 16 residues. CDR3 protein: CSGISSGGPLRETQYF. The CDR3 DNA reads TGCAGCGGGATCTCTAGCGGGGGGCCTCTGAGGGAGACCCAGTACTTC. Full variable domain (outside the CDR3, taken from reference TRBV29-1 and TRBJ2-5): SAVISQKPSRDICQRGTSLTIQCQVDSQVTMMFWYRQQPGQSLTLIATANQGSEATYESGFVIDKFPISRPNLTFSTLTVSNMSPEDSSIYLCSGISSGGPLRETQYFGPGTRLLVL.

This clone has just a few counts. This CDR3 is CASSLIGGSPTDTQYF. The CDR3 DNA follows: TGTGCCAGCAGCTTAATCGGGGGGTCGCCCACAGATACGCAGTATTTT. The V call is TRBV11-1, the J call TRBJ2-3; 7 bases are a match to TRBD2. Germline V CDR1 and CDR2: SGHAT, FQDESV (reference sequence). J lost 2 bases, V lost 2 bases, and 7 bases had no gene match. CDR3 size: 16 residues. Supplemented by reference TRBV11-1 and TRBJ2-3, the full variable domain reads EAEVAQSPRYKITEKSQAVAFWCDPISGHATLYWYRQILGQGPELLVQFQDESVVDDSQLPKDRFSAERLKGVDSTLKIQPAELGDSAMYLCASSLIGGSPTDTQYFGPGTRLTVL.

As regards this clone: The junction and the germline gene differ at one end; a read error may be behind it. The chain recombines TRBV2 with TRBJ2-7; D is perhaps TRBD1 (7 bases). Per the germline V gene, CDR1 is SNHLY and CDR2 is FYNNEI. The CDR3 runs 11 residues. Written as DNA, the CDR3 is TGTGCCAGCAGGGAGGCGGGACAGCATGTTTTC. Translation gives CASREAGQHVF.

This chain uses TRBV10-3 with TRBJ2-1; 9 bases are a match to TRBD2. Germline V lookup: CDR1 ENHRY, CDR2 SYGVKD. The CDR3 runs to 14 residues. V was pared by 0 bases and J by 7 bases, with 1 base of the junction left unmatched. The CDR3 sequence is CAISESSGSNEQFF. CDR3 nucleotide sequence: TGTGCCATCAGTGAGTCTAGCGGGAGTAATGAGCAGTTCTTC.

This clone was seen repeatedly, ten times or more. The sample contains more than one DNA sequence encoding this CDR3. The chain couples TRBV27 to TRBJ1-2, with 9 bases identical to TRBD1. V was pared by 5 bases and J by 4 bases, with 5 bases of the junction left unmatched. Looked up from germline, CDR1 is MNHEY and CDR2 is SMNVEV (reference sequence). The CDR3 covers 14 residues. CDR3 in amino acids: CASSPGQGPYGYTF. The CDR3 nucleotides read TGTGCCAGCAGTCCTGGACAGGGGCCCTATGGCTACACCTTC.

The chain recombines TRBV19 with TRBJ1-1; D ambiguous. CDR1 and CDR2 from the germline V gene are LNHDA and SQIVND (reference sequence). V lost 8 bases, J lost 0 bases, and 13 bases lay in between. The CDR3 sequence is 14 residues long. CDR3 residues: CASRQVLMNTEAFF. CDR3 nucleotides: TGTGCCAGTCGGCAGGTTCTCATGAACACTGAAGCTTTCTTT. Together with reference TRBV19 and TRBJ1-1, the CDR3 gives the full variable domain: DGGITQSPKYLFRKEGQNVTLSCEQNLNHDAMYWYRQDPGQGLRLIYYSQIVNDFQKGDIAEGYSVSREKKESFPLTVTSAQKNPTAFYLCASRQVLMNTEAFFGQGTRLTVV.

J is TRBJ2-1 and V is TRBV27, with 13 bases fitting TRBD2. V shed 2 bases and J 7 bases; nucleotides not matched to a gene: 2. Germline V gene data show CDR1 as MNHEY and CDR2 as SMNVEV (reference sequence). There are 15 residues in the CDR3. The chain's CDR3 is CASSLRTSGRNEQFF. The CDR3 bases are TGTGCCAGCAGTTTAAGGACTAGCGGGAGAAATGAGCAGTTCTTC.

This clone was counted ten times or more. V is TRBV13 and J is TRBJ1-4, with D possibly being TRBD1 (6 bases). Germline CDR1 and CDR2: PRHDT and FYEKMQ (reference sequence). This CDR3 is built from 14 residues. Deletions cut 3 bases from V and 10 bases from J, with 15 bases between. CDR3 protein: CASSFGTLERKLFF. The DNA of the CDR3 is TGTGCCAGCAGCTTTGGGACACTCGAAAGAAAACTGTTTTTT. The full variable domain, with the rest looked up from reference TRBV13 and TRBJ1-4, is AAGVIQSPRHLIKEKRETATLKCYPIPRHDTVYWYQQGPGQDPQFLISFYEKMQSDKGSIPDRFSAQQFSDYHSELNMSSLELGDSALYFCASSFGTLERKLFFGSGTQLSVL.

This chain uses TRBV7-9 with TRBJ2-6; a possible D gene is TRBD1 (6 bases). With 5 bases removed from V and 0 bases from J, the gap between germline ends came to 8 bases. This CDR3 region has 15 residues. CDR1 SEHNR and CDR2 FQNEAQ come from the germline V gene (reference sequence). This CDR3 reads CASSKDSSGANVLTF. Here the CDR3 DNA reads TGTGCCAGCAGCAAGGACAGCTCTGGGGCCAACGTCCTGACTTTC.

In this sample, this clone turned up once. A much larger clone lies one base from this, so it may be a read error. The chain recombines TRBV6-6 with TRBJ1-4; 7 nucleotides line up with TRBD1. This CDR3 is built from 14 residues. Trimming at V came to 4 bases and at J to 4 bases, leaving 3 bases not matched to a gene. The germline CDR1 and CDR2 sequences are MNHNY and SVGAGI (reference sequence). The CDR3 is CASSWGQINEKLFF. In nucleotides, the CDR3 is TGTGCCAGCAGTTGGGGACAGATTAATGAAAAACTGTTTTTT.

V and J are TRBV5-4 and TRBJ1-1; D is undetermined. Trimming cost V 2 bases and J 7 bases, with 18 bases left between them. Germline V CDR1 and CDR2: SGHNT, YYREEE (reference sequence). The CDR3 length is 15 residues. CDR3 loop: CASSFLSQRRGEAFF. CDR3 in DNA: TGTGCCAGCAGCTTTTTATCCCAGCGACGGGGTGAAGCTTTCTTT.

A single count supports this clone. The chain links TRBV6-5 to TRBJ1-1; 7 bases line up with TRBD1. Germline V gives CDR1 MNHEY, CDR2 SVGAGI. The CDR3 has 14 residues. V lost 6 bases and J lost 7; bases outside the gene matches: 11. The CDR3 region has the DNA TGTGCCAGCAGAGGGGAACCGACAGGGAGTGAAGCTTTCTTT. Protein sequence: CASRGEPTGSEAFF.

The rearrangement uses TRBV6-1 and TRBJ2-3; D may be TRBD2 (6 bases). CDR3 length equals 15 residues. Germline values: CDR1 MNHNS, CDR2 SASEGT. V was pared by 4 bases and J by 0 bases, with 11 bases between. CDR3 sequence reads: CASSGRLGSTDTQYF. The CDR3 coding sequence is TGTGCCAGCAGTGGACGACTAGGAAGCACAGATACGCAGTATTTT.

This clone was seen many times. The chain carries TRBV30 and TRBJ2-7, with 12 positions matching TRBD1. The CDR3 covers 14 residues. CDR1 is GTSNPN, CDR2 SVGIG, per germline (reference sequence). V lost 7 bases to trimming and J lost 5 bases; unmatched junction nucleotides: 9. The DNA for the CDR3 is TGTGCCTCGTCCCGGGACAGGGGGCATCACGAGCAGTACTTC. Amino acids: CASSRDRGHHEQYF.

This clone was detected only a few times. The chain joins TRBV6-5 to TRBJ2-7; D is perhaps TRBD1 (6 bases). From germline, CDR1 is MNHEY and CDR2 SVGAGI. The CDR3 is made up of 15 amino acids. The V and J ends lost 6 bases and 0 bases respectively, with 15 bases between them. CDR3 nucleotide sequence: TGTGCCAGCAGCCGACGGACAGTCCTCTCCTACGAGCAGTACTTC. Translation gives CASSRRTVLSYEQYF.

The chain links TRBV7-6 to TRBJ1-4; 7 bases are shared with TRBD1. The CDR3 loop spans 15 amino acids. Germline V lookup: CDR1 SGHVS, CDR2 FNYEAQ. Trimming at V came to 2 bases and at J to 6 bases, leaving 6 bases not matched to a gene. CDR3 bases: TGTGCCAGCAGCTTACGAGGGGGCATGGATGAAAAACTGTTTTTT. This encodes CASSLRGGMDEKLFF.

V is TRBV19 and J is TRBJ1-1; 7 bases match TRBD1. The CDR3 sequence is 15 residues long. CDR1 LNHDA and CDR2 SQIVND come from the germline V gene (reference sequence). With 5 bases clipped from V and 2 bases from J, the junction kept 8 bases outside the gene matches. This chain's CDR3 is CASSQRGLGNTEAFF. The CDR3 DNA follows: TGTGCCAGTAGTCAAAGGGGGCTGGGAAACACTGAAGCTTTCTTT.

V usage is TRBV2 and J usage is TRBJ2-3, with TRBD2 matching over 8 bases. Losses at the gene ends were 6 bases for V and 0 bases for J; bases not matched to a gene: 5. This CDR3 has 15 residues. Per germline, CDR1 SNHLY and CDR2 FYNNEI. CDR3 residues: CASSLTSGSTDTQYF. In nucleotides, the CDR3 is TGTGCCAGCAGCCTTACTAGCGGAAGCACAGATACGCAGTATTTT.

This clone showed up just a few times. Other DNA sequences from this sample encode an identical CDR3 as well. The chain couples TRBV5-1 to TRBJ2-3; either TRBD1 or TRBD2 may supply D (7 bases each). The length of the CDR3 is 14 residues. Trimming shortened V by 4 bases and J by 4 bases, and 13 bases separated the two germline ends. CDR1 and CDR2 (germline): SGHRS, YFSETQ. In nucleotides, the CDR3 is TGCGCCAGCAGCCTGGGGGGGACAGCAGATACGCAGTATTTT. Translated, it gives CASSLGGTADTQYF.